This T cell receptor beta chain was documented in a study of CD4 T cells in relation to SARS-CoV-2 and coronaviruses. Study summary: PBMCs were cultured with antigen for roughly 11 days before TCR beta sequencing. Negative control cultures got HIV-1 Nef peptides or no peptide.

Before the COVID-19 pandemic, during about 2010-2018, CD4+ T cells were taken from unexposed donors. The cells were cultured for about 10 days before CD4+ T cells were isolated. Unexposed-donor CD4+ T cells were probed with SARS-CoV-2 S/N and four cold-coronavirus spikes, cells permitting. V was trimmed by 6 bases and J by 7 bases, leaving 21 bases between them. This CDR3 region has 15 residues. Germline CDR1 reads LNHDA; CDR2 reads SQIVND (reference sequence). Comments on this clone: Its antigen is as yet unknown.

Clones were read by immunoSEQ multiplex PCR, and TCRdb kept only the in-frame ones, dropping some. The table has approximately 25,000 clones, around 67% seen once. What was sequenced was CD4+ T cells from PBMCs, cultured in vitro. This chain joins TRBV19 and TRBJ1-1, with D perhaps matching TRBD1 (6 bases). The receptor was isolated from a human donor in good health. The CDR3 spells CASRGSDRPLLEAFF. In DNA, the CDR3 is TGTGCCAGTAGGGGTTCCGACAGGCCGCTTCTTGAAGCTTTCTTT.